This is a list of T cell receptor beta chains from one sample in a study of blood T cell repertoires in COVID-19. Sequencing used immunoSEQ multiplex PCR; TCRdb keeps in-frame clones, though not all of them. Of around 94,000 clones in the sample, around four fifths are singletons; the top ten hold 3.4%. Sequencing used peripheral blood. Receptors were obtained from a man aged 50-59 years with acute or convalescent COVID-19. The CDR3 runs from the conserved cysteine through the conserved F or W. A D gene is named only where the DNA matches it firmly. Size values are once, few and many counts, or a class for expanded clones, and some rows have none.

NA | TRBJ1-1 | NA | TRBV5-1 | CASSGRETFF | TGCGCCAGCAGCGGGCGTGAAACTTTCTTT
NA | TRBJ2-3 | NA | TRBV28 | CASRTATATDTQYF | TGTGCCAGCAGAACAGCGACAGCCACAGATACGCAGTATTTT
NA | TRBJ1-2 | TRBD1 | TRBV3-1/TRBV3-2 | CASSPTGAPGYTF | TGTGCCAGCAGCCCAACAGGGGCTCCTGGCTACACCTTC
NA | TRBJ2-3 | TRBD1 | TRBV29-1 | CSVDRVTSTDTQYF | TGCAGCGTCGACAGGGTTACTAGCACAGATACGCAGTATTTT
NA | TRBJ2-7 | NA | TRBV5-6 | CASSLVTGVYEQYF | TGTGCCAGCAGCTTGGTAACGGGGGTGTACGAGCAGTACTTC
NA | TRBJ2-5 | NA | TRBV19 | CASSNVGTYQETQYF | TGTGCCAGTAGTAACGTCGGGACTTACCAAGAGACCCAGTACTTC
NA | TRBJ1-1 | TRBD1 | TRBV7-8 | CASSLVQGATEAFF | TGTGCCAGCAGCTTAGTTCAGGGGGCCACTGAAGCTTTCTTT
once | TRBJ2-5 | TRBD2 | TRBV7-8 | CASSLAIMKRGAQETQYF | TGTGCCAGCAGCTTAGCGATAATGAAGCGGGGGGCACAAGAGACCCAGTACTTC
NA | TRBJ2-7 | TRBD1 | TRBV30 | CAWSAGTATYEQYF | TGTGCCTGGAGTGCTGGGACAGCTACCTACGAGCAGTACTTC
NA | TRBJ1-1 | NA | TRBV19 | CASSMRELNTEAFF | TGTGCCAGTAGTATGCGTGAGTTGAACACTGAAGCTTTCTTT
NA | TRBJ1-2 | NA | TRBV18 | CASSPDRIYGYTF | TGTGCCAGCTCTCCTGACAGGATCTATGGCTACACCTTC
NA | TRBJ1-2 | NA | TRBV6-5 | CASSSSATYGYTF | TGTGCCAGCAGTTCGAGTGCAACCTATGGCTACACCTTC
few | TRBJ1-1 | NA | TRBV30 | CAWSVTGRYTEAFF | TGTGCCTGGAGTGTCACTGGGAGGTACACTGAAGCTTTCTTT
once | TRBJ2-2 | NA | TRBV27 | CASREGAGELFF | TGTGCCAGCAGGGAAGGGGCCGGGGAGCTGTTTTTT
NA | TRBJ2-2 | TRBD2 | TRBV10-3 | CAISEGSTGTKNTGELFF | TGTGCCATCAGTGAGGGGAGTACCGGGACTAAGAACACCGGGGAGCTGTTTTTT
NA | TRBJ1-5 | NA | TRBV30 | CAWTRDFEGPQHF | TGTGCCTGGACCCGGGACTTCGAGGGGCCCCAGCATTTT
NA | TRBJ2-3 | TRBD2 | TRBV5-1 | CASSLGPAGGGDTQYF | TGCGCCAGCAGCTTGGGACCAGCGGGAGGCGGAGATACGCAGTATTTT
NA | TRBJ1-6 | NA | TRBV6-5 | CASSPNGAGPGALHF | TGTGCCAGCAGTCCCAACGGGGCAGGCCCGGGAGCCCTCCACTTT
NA | TRBJ2-1 | NA | TRBV6-2/TRBV6-3 | CASSYLSPTINNEQFF | TGTGCCAGCAGTTACCTTAGCCCTACCATAAACAATGAGCAGTTCTTC
NA | TRBJ2-7 | NA | TRBV2 | CASSEVGQREQYF | TGTGCCAGCAGTGAAGTGGGGCAACGCGAGCAGTACTTC
NA | TRBJ2-1 | TRBD1 | TRBV4-1 | CASSQYGDRENEQFF | TGCGCCAGCAGCCAGTACGGGGACAGGGAGAATGAGCAGTTCTTC
NA | TRBJ1-1 | TRBD1 | TRBV9 | CASSVATRAGGTEAFF | TGTGCCAGCAGCGTAGCTACTAGGGCAGGGGGGACTGAAGCTTTCTTT
NA | TRBJ2-2 | TRBD2 | TRBV19 | CASLEAGGGTGELFF | TGTGCCAGTTTAGAAGCGGGAGGTGGAACCGGGGAGCTGTTTTTT
NA | TRBJ1-2 | TRBD1 | TRBV5-1 | CASSPRTGTYGYTF | TGCGCCAGCAGCCCTCGGACAGGGACCTATGGCTACACCTTC
NA | TRBJ2-7 | TRBD2 | TRBV28 | CASSLTSGTYEQYF | TGTGCCAGCAGTTTAACTAGCGGGACCTACGAGCAGTACTTC
NA | TRBJ2-2 | TRBD1 | TRBV7-6 | CASSLDKSGRGLYTGELFF | TGTGCCAGCAGCTTAGACAAATCGGGCAGGGGGCTTTACACCGGGGAGCTGTTTTTT
NA | TRBJ2-5 | NA | TRBV29-1 | CSVEYGEETQYF | TGCAGCGTTGAATATGGGGAGGAGACCCAGTACTTC
few | TRBJ2-2 | NA | TRBV28 | CASSFPLTGELFF | TGTGCCAGCAGTTTCCCCCTCACCGGGGAGCTGTTTTTT
NA | TRBJ1-1 | NA | TRBV19 | CASSGFGGITEAFF | TGTGCCAGTAGTGGTTTCGGGGGGATCACTGAAGCTTTCTTT
NA | TRBJ1-1 | NA | TRBV5-1 | CASSQAWGVGGTEAFF | TGCGCCAGCAGCCAGGCGTGGGGGGTAGGTGGCACTGAAGCTTTCTTT
few | TRBJ1-2 | TRBD1 | TRBV7-3 | CASSPGQGEGYTF | TGTGCCAGCAGCCCGGGACAGGGGGAAGGCTACACCTTC
NA | TRBJ2-7 | TRBD1 | TRBV20-1 | CSAGDSLEQYF | TGCAGTGCTGGGGACAGTCTTGAGCAGTACTTC
NA | TRBJ1-2 | TRBD1 | TRBV6-5 | CASSSVGQDVRGYTF | TGTGCCAGCAGTTCGGTGGGACAGGACGTCCGGGGCTACACCTTC
NA | TRBJ2-1 | TRBD2 | TRBV9 | CASSEPSGRKDEQFF | TGTGCCAGCAGCGAGCCCAGCGGGAGGAAGGATGAGCAGTTCTTC
NA | TRBJ1-1 | NA | TRBV21-1 | CASSKAEAGEGTEAFF | TGTGCCAGCAGCAAAGCGGAGGCAGGGGAGGGCACTGAAGCTTTCTTT
NA | TRBJ2-1 | TRBD2 | TRBV5-6 | CASSLAAGGPGEQFF | TGTGCCAGCAGCTTGGCCGCGGGGGGGCCCGGTGAGCAGTTCTTC
NA | TRBJ2-1 | NA | TRBV3-1/TRBV3-2 | CASSQNLPGGGSSYNEQFF | TGTGCCAGCAGCCAAAACCTACCGGGGGGCGGAAGCTCCTACAATGAGCAGTTCTTC
NA | TRBJ2-1 | NA | TRBV11-1 | CASSPRGSLYLQFF | TGTGCCAGCAGCCCCCGCGGGTCCCTTTATTTGCAGTTCTTC
once | TRBJ1-2 | NA | TRBV4-3 | CASSQGVSSYGYTF | TGCGCCAGCAGCCAAGGGGTTAGCTCCTATGGCTACACCTTC
NA | TRBJ2-3 | NA | TRBV19 | CASTITPTDTQYF | TGTGCCAGTACGATAACTCCCACAGATACGCAGTATTTT
NA | TRBJ2-6 | TRBD1 | TRBV6-6 | CASSPGQGASGANVLTF | TGTGCCAGCAGTCCGGGACAGGGGGCGTCTGGGGCCAACGTCCTGACTTTC
NA | TRBJ1-3 | NA | TRBV5-4 | CASSIVDSRSTIYF | TGTGCCAGCAGCATAGTGGACAGCCGTAGTACCATATATTTT
NA | TRBJ1-3 | NA | TRBV4-1 | CASSQDWRGPAISGNTIYF | TGCGCCAGCAGCCAAGATTGGAGGGGACCGGCAATCTCTGGAAACACCATATATTTT
NA | TRBJ2-3 | TRBD1 | TRBV7-6 | CASSLGGYGTGGADTQYF | TGTGCCAGCAGCTTAGGCGGGTACGGGACAGGGGGGGCAGATACGCAGTATTTT
NA | TRBJ2-1 | NA | TRBV7-9 | CASSPGHYEQFF | TGTGCCAGCAGCCCCGGACATTATGAGCAGTTCTTC
NA | TRBJ1-1 | TRBD1 | TRBV19 | CATSDRRVGDTEAFF | TGTGCCACTTCGGACAGGCGCGTCGGGGACACTGAAGCTTTCTTT
NA | TRBJ2-7 | NA | TRBV7-9 | CASSPGLISYEQYF | TGTGCCAGCAGCCCCGGACTGATATCCTACGAGCAGTACTTC